Listed here are 10 T cell receptor beta chains from one sample, sequenced in a study of PD-L1 blockade in urothelial cancer. The method was immunoSEQ multiplex PCR; TCRdb's version includes in-frame clones alone and lacks a portion of them. The sample consists of 120,000 or so clones, around 86% of them appearing once. Stated time point: peripheral blood 6 weeks after treatment start. Sequenced here: PBMCs, sampled around atezolizumab (anti-PD-L1) treatment. These receptors all stem from a man aged 50-60 years with urothelial cancer.

In nucleotides, the CDR3 is TGTGCCAGCAGCGTAGATGGACAGGCTTTCTCCTACGAGCAGTACTTC. Translated, it gives CASSVDGQAFSYEQYF. The gene calls are TRBV9 and TRBJ2-7, with 7 bases aligning to TRBD1. V trimming: 0 bases; J trimming: 0 bases; junction bases outside the gene matches: 6. This CDR3 spans 16 amino acids. CDR1 and CDR2 (germline): SGDLS, YYNGEE.

The V and J genes are TRBV7-9 and TRBJ2-3; 12 bases are shared with TRBD1. Per the germline V gene, CDR1 is SEHNR and CDR2 is FQNEAQ (reference sequence). The CDR3 consists of 15 residues. V shed 5 bases and J 5 bases; nucleotides not matched to a gene: 5. The CDR3 region has the DNA TGTGCCAGCAGCGTGGGACAGGGGGCAGGAGATACGCAGTATTTT. Residues: CASSVGQGAGDTQYF.

The V call is TRBV14, the J call TRBJ2-5; 10 positions match TRBD2. The CDR3 consists of 17 residues. The ends lost 2 bases at V and 1 base at J; junction bases unmatched: 7. From germline, CDR1 is SGHDN and CDR2 FVKESK. CDR3 in amino acids: CASSQKKLAGLQETQYF. CDR3 nucleotides: TGTGCCAGCAGCCAAAAAAAACTAGCGGGGCTCCAAGAGACCCAGTACTTC. The full variable domain, its missing parts supplied by reference TRBV14 and TRBJ2-5, is EAGVTQFPSHSVIEKGQTVTLRCDPISGHDNLYWYRRVMGKEIKFLLHFVKESKQDESGMPNNRFLAERTGGTYSTLKVQPAELEDSGVYFCASSQKKLAGLQETQYFGPGTRLLVL.

V gene TRBV28 combines with J gene TRBJ2-1; 8 bases map to TRBD1. The CDR3 extends over 14 amino acids. The junction had 5 bases not matched to a gene; V was cut back by 6 bases and J by 4 bases. Germline CDR1 and CDR2: MDHEN and SYDVKM. CDR3 nucleotide sequence: TGTGCCAGCAGACCGGACAGGGAATACAATGAGCAGTTCTTC. As protein: CASRPDREYNEQFF.

The V call is TRBV7-9, the J call TRBJ1-4; D unresolved. Germline-derived CDR1 and CDR2 are SEHNR and FQNEAQ (reference sequence). V lost 1 base, J lost 8 bases, and 14 bases lay in between. This CDR3 has 15 residues. The DNA for the CDR3 is TGTGCCAGCAGCTTAGTGTCTGGACTCACCGAAAAACTGTTTTTT. Protein: CASSLVSGLTEKLFF.

The J gene is TRBJ1-3, the V gene TRBV10-3; 7 bases agree with TRBD1. Per germline, CDR1 ENHRY and CDR2 SYGVKD. After removal of 6 bases from V and 0 bases from J, the junction contained 5 bases not matched to a gene. CDR3 size: 15 residues. CDR3 sequence: CAISSDRASGNTIYF. CDR3 DNA sequence: TGTGCCATCAGCTCCGACAGGGCCTCTGGAAACACCATATATTTT.

This sequence joins TRBV29-1 and TRBJ2-7; 9 nucleotides match TRBD2. The V gene's germline CDR1 is SQVTM and CDR2 ANQGSEA. The CDR3 has 12 amino acids. The ends lost 7 bases at V and 6 bases at J; junction bases unmatched: 7. CDR3 in amino acids: CSASGTRREQYF. CDR3 sequence (DNA): TGCAGCGCTAGCGGGACACGTCGCGAGCAGTACTTC.

This clone was seen more than once but under ten times. The chain employs TRBV27 and TRBJ1-3; 7 bases agree with TRBD1. V was clipped by 5 bases and J by 1 base; unmatched bases: 5. The germline V gene encodes CDR1 MNHEY and CDR2 SMNVEV (reference sequence). This CDR3 comprises 15 residues. The CDR3 coding sequence is TGTGCCAGCAGTGGAGGGGGCCGGTCTGGAAACACCATATATTTT. It encodes CASSGGGRSGNTIYF.

This clone was seen just once. The chain uses TRBV4-1 and TRBJ2-5; D is perhaps TRBD2 (5 bases). The CDR3 consists of 14 residues. Trimming left V 0 bases short and J 7 bases short, with 12 bases between. CDR1 is MGHRA and CDR2 is YSYEKL in the germline V gene. CDR3 protein: CASSQDERSGTQYF. The CDR3 DNA reads TGCGCCAGCAGCCAAGATGAGCGGTCAGGGACCCAGTACTTC.

The chain joins TRBV28 to TRBJ2-1, with 7 bases that match TRBD1. J was trimmed by 5 bases and V by 3 bases; bases with no gene match: 10. Germline V gene sequence: CDR1 MDHEN, CDR2 SYDVKM. CDR3 length: 16 residues. Here the CDR3 reads CASSLAGTVRDNEQFF. The CDR3 bases are TGTGCCAGCAGTTTGGCCGGGACAGTGCGCGACAATGAGCAGTTCTTC.